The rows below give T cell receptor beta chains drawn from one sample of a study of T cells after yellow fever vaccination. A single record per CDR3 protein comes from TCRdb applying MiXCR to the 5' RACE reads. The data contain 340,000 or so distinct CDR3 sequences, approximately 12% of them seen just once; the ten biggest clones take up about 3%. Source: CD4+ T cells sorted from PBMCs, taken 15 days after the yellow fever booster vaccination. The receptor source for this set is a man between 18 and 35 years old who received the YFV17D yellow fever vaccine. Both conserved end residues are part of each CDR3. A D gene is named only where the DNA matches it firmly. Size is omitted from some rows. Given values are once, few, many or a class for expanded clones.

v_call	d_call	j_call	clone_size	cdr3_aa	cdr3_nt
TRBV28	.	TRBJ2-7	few	CASSFLGGRQYF	TGTGCCAGCAGTTTTTTAGGCGGACGGCAGTACTTC
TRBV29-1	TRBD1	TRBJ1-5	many	CSVVTGGYQPQHF	TGCAGCGTAGTGACAGGGGGCTATCAGCCCCAGCATTTT
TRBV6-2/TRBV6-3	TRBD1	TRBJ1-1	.	CASSSTGTVNTEAFF	TGTGCCAGCAGTTCGACCGGGACAGTGAACACTGAAGCTTTCTTT
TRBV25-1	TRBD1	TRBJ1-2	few	CASSELTGTNYGYTF	TGTGCCAGCAGTGAATTGACAGGGACTAACTATGGCTACACCTTC
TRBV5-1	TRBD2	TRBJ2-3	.	CASSPAVAGADTQYF	TGCGCCAGCAGCCCGGCAGTAGCGGGGGCAGATACGCAGTATTTT
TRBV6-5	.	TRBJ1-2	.	CASSYSPGNTYGYTF	TGTGCCAGCAGTTACTCTCCCGGGAATACCTATGGCTACACCTTC
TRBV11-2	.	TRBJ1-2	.	CASSLGGVSYGYTF	TGTGCCAGCAGCTTAGGCGGCGTTTCCTATGGCTACACCTTC
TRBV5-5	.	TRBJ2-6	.	CASSLMGSGANVLTF	TGTGCCAGCAGCCTGATGGGCTCTGGGGCCAACGTCCTGACTTTC
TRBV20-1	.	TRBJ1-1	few	CSATENTEAFF	TGCAGTGCGACGGAGAACACTGAAGCTTTCTTT
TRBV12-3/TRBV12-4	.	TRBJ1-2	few	CASSLAKGRAGIGYTF	TGTGCCAGCAGTTTAGCGAAAGGGAGAGCCGGGATCGGCTACACCTTC
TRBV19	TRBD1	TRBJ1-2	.	CASSIGGQGLIGYTF	TGTGCCAGTAGTATAGGGGGACAGGGGCTGATCGGCTACACCTTC
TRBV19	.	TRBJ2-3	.	CAVSPVGGGSDTQYF	TGTGCCGTTTCGCCTGTAGGGGGGGGTTCAGATACGCAGTATTTT
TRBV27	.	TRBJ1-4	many	CASGTGPNEKLFF	TGTGCCAGCGGGACGGGCCCCAATGAAAAACTGTTTTTT
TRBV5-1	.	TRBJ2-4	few	CASSLGNENIQYF	TGCGCCAGCAGCTTGGGGAATGAAAACATTCAGTACTTC
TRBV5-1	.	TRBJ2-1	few	CASSLSGDSYNEQFF	TGCGCCAGCAGCTTGTCGGGGGACTCCTACAATGAGCAGTTCTTC
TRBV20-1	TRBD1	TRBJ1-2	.	CSARTGWAINYGYTF	TGCAGTGCGAGGACAGGGTGGGCGATTAACTATGGCTACACCTTC
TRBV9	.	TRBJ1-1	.	CASSARGRNTEAFF	TGTGCCAGCAGCGCCCGTGGGAGGAACACTGAAGCTTTCTTT
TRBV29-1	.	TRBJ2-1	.	CSVERRGDEQFF	TGCAGCGTTGAAAGGAGGGGTGATGAGCAGTTCTTC
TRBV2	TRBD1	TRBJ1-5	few	CASSGDSRNQPQHF	TGTGCCAGCAGTGGGGACAGTCGCAATCAGCCCCAGCATTTT
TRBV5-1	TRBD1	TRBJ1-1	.	CASSQPRGQLNTEAFF	TGCGCCAGCAGTCAGCCCAGGGGACAGCTTAACACTGAAGCTTTCTTT
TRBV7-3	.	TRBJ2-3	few	CASSTRDITDTQYF	TGTGCCAGCAGCACCAGGGATATCACAGATACGCAGTATTTT
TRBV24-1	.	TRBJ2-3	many	CATSDSTDTQYF	TGTGCCACCAGTGATTCCACAGATACGCAGTATTTT
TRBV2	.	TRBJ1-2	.	CASNYQGPSYGYTF	TGTGCCAGCAATTATCAGGGGCCGAGCTATGGCTACACCTTC
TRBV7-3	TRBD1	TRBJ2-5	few	CASSPTGEVEAQYF	TGTGCCAGCTCTCCGACAGGGGAGGTCGAGGCCCAGTACTTC
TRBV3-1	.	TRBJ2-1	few	CASSQGGQAYNEQFF	TGTGCCAGCAGCCAAGGGGGCCAAGCCTACAATGAGCAGTTCTTC
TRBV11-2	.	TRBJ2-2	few	CASSSQGGMAGELFF	TGTGCCAGCAGCTCCCAAGGGGGAATGGCCGGGGAGCTGTTTTTT
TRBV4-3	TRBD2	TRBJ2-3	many	CASSQDQRGASDTQYF	TGCGCCAGCAGCCAAGATCAGCGGGGGGCCTCAGATACGCAGTATTTT
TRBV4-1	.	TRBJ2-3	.	CASSQVNMLVYDTQYF	TGCGCCAGCAGCCAAGTTAATATGCTAGTCTACGATACGCAGTATTTT
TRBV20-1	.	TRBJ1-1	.	CSATRPPNTEAFF	TGCAGTGCCACCCGGCCACCTAACACTGAAGCTTTCTTT
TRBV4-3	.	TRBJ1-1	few	CASSQGPVAFF	TGCGCCAGCAGCCAAGGCCCGGTAGCTTTCTTT
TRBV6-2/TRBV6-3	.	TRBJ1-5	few	CASTRGLAQPQHF	TGTGCCAGCACCAGGGGTCTCGCTCAGCCCCAGCATTTT
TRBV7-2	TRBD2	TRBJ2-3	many	CASRLAGGATDTQYF	TGTGCCAGCCGTCTTGCGGGGGGGGCGACAGATACGCAGTATTTT
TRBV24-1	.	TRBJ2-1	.	CATSDPGTPNEQFF	TGTGCCACCAGTGACCCCGGGACTCCGAATGAGCAGTTCTTC
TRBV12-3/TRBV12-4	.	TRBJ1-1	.	CASSRDGPGSEAFF	TGTGCCAGCAGCCGGGACGGTCCTGGGTCTGAAGCTTTCTTT
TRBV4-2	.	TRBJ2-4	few	CASRGVSADIQYF	TGTGCCAGTAGGGGGGTTTCCGCGGACATTCAGTACTTC
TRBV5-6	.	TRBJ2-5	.	CASSSSASGETQYF	TGTGCCAGCAGCTCCAGTGCCTCGGGAGAGACCCAGTACTTC
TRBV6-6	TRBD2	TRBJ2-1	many	CASSYPTRLAGGSSANEQFF	TGTGCCAGCAGTTACCCTACCAGACTAGCGGGGGGGAGCTCGGCGAATGAGCAGTTCTTC
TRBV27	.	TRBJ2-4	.	CASTPFGAAKNIQYF	TGTGCCAGCACCCCGTTTGGAGCAGCCAAAAACATTCAGTACTTC
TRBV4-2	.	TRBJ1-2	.	CASSRQGWYGYTF	TGTGCCAGCAGCCGCCAGGGGTGGTATGGCTACACCTTC
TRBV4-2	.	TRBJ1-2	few	CASSQDSMRDGYTF	TGTGCCAGCAGCCAAGATAGCATGCGAGATGGCTACACCTTC
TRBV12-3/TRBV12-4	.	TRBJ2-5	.	CASMILGGETQYF	TGTGCCAGCATGATTTTGGGGGGCGAAACCCAGTACTTC
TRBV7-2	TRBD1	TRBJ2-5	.	CASSPHRGQETQYF	TGTGCCAGCAGCCCACACAGGGGACAAGAGACCCAGTACTTC
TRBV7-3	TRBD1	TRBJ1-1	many	CASSLTGQGALDTEAFF	TGTGCCAGCAGCTTAACGGGACAGGGGGCGCTGGACACTGAAGCTTTCTTT
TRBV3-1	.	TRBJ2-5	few	CASSPEVGGRQETQYF	TGTGCCAGCAGCCCTGAAGTGGGGGGGCGACAAGAGACCCAGTACTTC
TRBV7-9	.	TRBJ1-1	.	CASSREPGQGEAFF	TGTGCCAGCAGTCGCGAGCCAGGGCAGGGTGAAGCTTTCTTT
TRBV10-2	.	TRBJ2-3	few	CASSENRLRVLLTDTQYF	TGCGCCAGCAGTGAAAATCGACTCCGAGTTTTACTCACAGATACGCAGTATTTT
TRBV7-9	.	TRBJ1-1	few	CASSTPLRGVAAFF	TGTGCCAGCAGCACACCGCTTCGGGGTGTCGCAGCTTTCTTT
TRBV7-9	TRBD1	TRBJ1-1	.	CASADRDNEAFF	TGTGCCAGCGCAGACAGGGACAATGAAGCTTTCTTT
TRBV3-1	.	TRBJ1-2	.	CASSQEQSYGYTF	TGTGCCAGCAGCCAAGAGCAGTCCTATGGCTACACCTTC
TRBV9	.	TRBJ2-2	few	CASSVEGGTYTGELFF	TGTGCCAGCAGCGTAGAAGGGGGGACTTACACCGGGGAGCTGTTTTTT
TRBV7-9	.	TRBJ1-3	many	CASSTGQKDTIYF	TGTGCCAGCAGCACCGGACAGAAAGACACCATATATTTT
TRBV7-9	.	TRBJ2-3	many	CASSPAGRVYNTQYF	TGTGCCAGCAGTCCCGCCGGCAGGGTCTACAATACGCAGTATTTT
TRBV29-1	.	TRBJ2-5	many	CSVGVQETQYF	TGCAGCGTTGGCGTCCAAGAGACCCAGTACTTC
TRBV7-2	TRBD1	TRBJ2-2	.	CASSLARDRGLRELFF	TGTGCCAGCAGCTTAGCCCGGGACAGGGGGCTACGGGAGCTGTTTTTT
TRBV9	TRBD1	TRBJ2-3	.	CASSKQGGSGDTQYF	TGTGCCAGCAGTAAACAGGGGGGCTCGGGAGATACGCAGTATTTT
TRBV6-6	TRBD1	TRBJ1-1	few	CASSSDRADRTEAFF	TGTGCCAGCAGTTCTGACAGGGCGGATCGGACTGAAGCTTTCTTT
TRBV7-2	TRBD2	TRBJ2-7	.	CASRIPGGGGNEQYF	TGTGCCAGCAGAATACCCGGCGGGGGTGGGAACGAGCAGTACTTC
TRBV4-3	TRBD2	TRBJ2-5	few	CASSQDPPYPGGGETQYF	TGCGCCAGCAGCCAAGATCCCCCCTACCCGGGGGGTGGGGAGACCCAGTACTTC
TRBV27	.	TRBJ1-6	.	CASSLTRQAYNSPLHF	TGTGCCAGCAGTTTAACGAGACAGGCCTATAATTCACCCCTCCACTTT